This T cell receptor (beta chain) is drawn from a study of T cell responses to AZD1222 COVID-19 vaccine. Across the study: The analysis combined second doses at about 4 or about 12 weeks. Overall study findings and caveats: Baseline seropositives among AZD1222 recipients totaled only five to seven. Reportedly, nearly half of unique spike TCRs recognized epitopes outside B.1.351/B.1.1.7 mutations.

This clone was seen a single time. Antigen unknown. Assay used: immunoSEQ multiplex PCR; TCRdb lists only in-frame clones, some missing. The data show roughly 100,000 clones, roughly 91% seen once. Germline V gene sequence: CDR1 SGHTA, CDR2 FQGNSA. The V gene lost 1 base and the J gene lost 2 bases, with 12 bases spanning the gap. The length of the CDR3 is 15 residues. The V gene is TRBV7-2, the J gene TRBJ2-7; D not certain. Source: peripheral blood, taken on day 0 of AZD1222 vaccination. This clonotype originated in an adult in good health. The CDR3 coding sequence is TGTGCCAGCAGCTTAGGGGCCGCTCGGGCCTACGAGCAGTACTTC. It translates to CASSLGAARAYEQYF.